These T cell receptor beta chains were read from a single sample in a study of control samples from healthy donors and cancer patients. Only in-frame clones appear in the TCRdb table, and some are missing; sequencing was by immunoSEQ multiplex PCR. The sample comprises around 120,000 clones, over 75% of which are singletons, and around 3% rests with the top ten. Sequencing input: blood. The receptors were sampled from a man in his fifties or sixties in good health. Each CDR3 is given with its conserved first and last residue. The D gene is left open where the match is weak. Rows give clone size only sometimes, using once, few, many, or a class for an expanded clone.

.	TRBV18	11	TRBJ1-1	few	CASSWYTEAFF	TGTGCCAGCTCATGGTACACTGAAGCTTTCTTT
TRBD1	TRBV6-5	14	TRBJ1-1	.	CASFRTGANTEAFF	TGTGCCAGCTTTAGGACAGGAGCGAACACTGAAGCTTTCTTT
.	TRBV28	14	TRBJ1-4	.	CASRWGGVNEKLFF	TGTGCCAGCAGATGGGGGGGGGTAAATGAAAAACTGTTTTTT
TRBD1	TRBV11-2	16	TRBJ2-7	.	CASSLIPGTGSYEQYF	TGTGCCAGCAGCCTGATCCCCGGGACAGGCTCCTACGAGCAGTACTTC
.	TRBV5-5	15	TRBJ1-5	few	CASSLETGYSQPQHF	TGTGCCAGCAGCTTGGAAACAGGGTACAGTCAGCCCCAGCATTTT
.	TRBV29-1	13	TRBJ1-1	.	CSVKRTLDTEAFF	TGCAGCGTGAAAAGGACGTTGGACACTGAAGCTTTCTTT
TRBD1	TRBV28	15	TRBJ1-1	.	CASTTGGAWNTEAFF	TGTGCCAGCACCACAGGGGGCGCTTGGAACACTGAAGCTTTCTTT
TRBD2	TRBV5-5	16	TRBJ2-7	.	CASSTRLADSSYEQYF	TGTGCCAGCAGCACCCGACTAGCGGACTCCTCCTACGAGCAGTACTTC
TRBD1	TRBV25-1	11	TRBJ1-6	.	CASSGTGRTVF	TGTGCCAGCAGCGGGACAGGGCGTACTGTCTTT
TRBD1	TRBV6-5	13	TRBJ1-1	once	CASSYNRGREAFF	TGTGCCAGCAGTTATAACAGGGGTAGGGAAGCTTTCTTT
TRBD1	TRBV7-9	14	TRBJ1-4	.	CASDLTGAGEKLFF	TGTGCCAGCGACTTGACAGGGGCAGGTGAAAAACTGTTTTTT
.	TRBV9	13	TRBJ1-6	once	CASSVLMSSPLHF	TGTGCCAGCAGCGTACTGATGAGCTCACCCCTCCACTTT
.	TRBV2	13	TRBJ1-2	.	CATREEGRYGYTF	TGTGCCACCAGGGAGGAGGGTCGCTATGGCTACACCTTC
TRBD1	TRBV28	14	TRBJ1-6	.	CASRLGTGEAPLHF	TGTGCCAGCAGACTTGGGACAGGGGAGGCACCCCTCCACTTT
.	TRBV4-1	16	TRBJ1-2	.	CASSQEVGQGRSGYTF	TGCGCCAGCAGCCAAGAGGTGGGCCAGGGTAGGTCGGGCTACACCTTC
.	TRBV30	16	TRBJ1-2	.	CAWRGPSPGTTRGYTF	TGTGCCTGGAGGGGCCCTTCCCCCGGGACAACGCGGGGCTACACCTTC
.	TRBV2	15	TRBJ2-3	.	CASSEGGLGTDTQYF	TGTGCCAGCAGTGAAGGGGGGCTGGGCACAGATACGCAGTATTTT
.	TRBV3-1/TRBV3-2	17	TRBJ1-1	.	CASSQEGVRGLNTEAFF	TGTGCCAGCAGCCAAGAAGGGGTGAGGGGACTCAACACTGAAGCTTTCTTT
.	TRBV7-2	14	TRBJ1-1	.	CASSFSEGGTEAFF	TGTGCCAGCAGCTTCTCCGAGGGGGGGACTGAAGCTTTCTTT
TRBD2	TRBV30	14	TRBJ2-7	.	CAWSRTSGFDEQYF	TGTGCCTGGAGCCGGACTAGCGGATTCGACGAGCAGTACTTC
.	TRBV9	13	TRBJ2-4	.	CASSPRAKNIQYF	TGTGCCAGCAGCCCTCGGGCCAAAAACATTCAGTACTTC
.	TRBV7-8	14	TRBJ1-1	.	CASSGRGQGTEAFF	TGTGCCAGCAGCGGCAGGGGTCAGGGGACTGAAGCTTTCTTT
TRBD1	TRBV28	16	TRBJ1-5	.	CASRKLGQGFWQPQHF	TGTGCCAGCAGAAAACTGGGACAGGGATTTTGGCAGCCCCAGCATTTT
TRBD1	TRBV27	13	TRBJ1-1	many	CASRQGSDTEAFF	TGTGCCAGTAGACAGGGGAGTGACACTGAAGCTTTCTTT
.	TRBV6-1	14	TRBJ2-5	.	CASSEGGASETQYF	TGTGCCAGCAGTGAGGGGGGCGCGTCCGAGACCCAGTACTTC
TRBD1	TRBV18	14	TRBJ2-5	.	CASSRTGQGETQYF	TGTGCCAGCTCACGGACTGGACAGGGAGAGACCCAGTACTTC
.	TRBV6-6	14	TRBJ2-6	.	CASSKGSGANVLTF	TGTGCCAGCAGTAAGGGCTCTGGGGCCAACGTCCTGACTTTC
TRBD1	TRBV7-2	13	TRBJ1-2	.	CASSTNRGEGYTF	TGTGCCAGCAGCACCAACAGGGGCGAGGGCTACACCTTC
.	TRBV9	13	TRBJ1-1	.	CASSVEWNTEAFF	TGTGCCAGCAGCGTAGAGTGGAACACTGAAGCTTTCTTT
TRBD2	TRBV28	18	TRBJ2-4	.	CASSPTSGGLLAKNIQYF	TGTGCCAGCAGTCCGACTAGCGGGGGACTACTAGCCAAAAACATTCAGTACTTC
TRBD1	TRBV12-3/TRBV12-4	13	TRBJ2-4	.	CASRQDRAYIQYF	TGTGCCAGCAGACAAGACAGGGCATACATTCAGTACTTC
TRBD1	TRBV7-2	15	TRBJ1-5	.	CASSIQGAGNQPQHF	TGTGCCAGCAGCATACAGGGGGCTGGCAATCAGCCCCAGCATTTT
TRBD1	TRBV5-1	16	TRBJ2-3	.	CASSSGGQGSTDTQYF	TGCGCCAGCAGCAGTGGAGGACAGGGGAGCACAGATACGCAGTATTTT
TRBD1	TRBV12-3/TRBV12-4	13	TRBJ2-7	.	CASSSGQPYEQYF	TGTGCCAGCTCCTCGGGACAGCCTTACGAGCAGTACTTC
.	TRBV28	14	TRBJ1-2	.	CASRGRDLNYGYTF	TGTGCCAGCCGCGGACGAGATCTTAACTATGGCTACACCTTC